This T cell receptor (beta chain) originates from a study of blood T cell repertoires in COVID-19 (dated by TCRdb to about 2020). In terms of the full investigation: Samples from collaborators originated in the United States, Italy and Spain and spanned both the acute and convalescent phases of COVID-19. The material from the prospective study consisted of cDNA or gDNA derived from T cells, B-cell-depleted T cells, or PBMCs. The dataset comprised deeply sampled blood TCRbeta repertoires from subjects exposed to, actively infected with, or recovered from COVID-19. The repertoires were released in a freely available public database intended as a resource for research on the immune response to SARS-CoV-2. The samples were drawn from the first 160 participants of the ongoing ImmuneRACE study and from roughly 1,300 subjects provided by 6 global collaborators. A de-identified subject ID, COVID-19 status, age in years and sex were almost always included in the sample metadata. Where available, HLA class I and class II types were taken from metadata supplied by the sample provider and were not determined by assay-based typing. Findings and caveats that apply to the study as a whole: How much clinical and demographic metadata was included differed by source and by participant, and the metadata was provided uncurated.

In the prospective study, participants were roughly 18 to 90 years old, resided in about two dozen geographic areas of the United States, and were enrolled through a virtual design. In the prospective study, cohorts were assigned on the basis of participant-reported clinical history obtained from a screening survey and a study questionnaire. Recovered participants in ImmuneRACE Cohort 3 were defined by two consecutive negative NP/OP PCR tests, clearance by a healthcare professional, or resolution of symptoms. Each participant in the prospective study had whole blood, serum and a nasopharyngeal or oropharyngeal swab collected by mobile phlebotomists. Participants in the prospective study had the option to provide additional blood draws and questionnaires over an approximately 2-month period. Prospective study blood samples were shipped either frozen or at room temperature before DNA extraction.

The immunoSEQ Assay, a bias-controlled multiplex PCR, was used to amplify TCRbeta CDR3 regions from genomic DNA. Regarding the original processing steps: Nucleated cell counts per sample were estimated from amplification of reference gene primers within the assay. Sequence reads were collapsed and filtered to measure the absolute abundance of every unique TCRbeta CDR3 rearrangement. For each sample, productive Simpson clonality was calculated by taking the square root of Simpson's diversity index across productive rearrangements. TCRdb holds this immuneACCESS table with in-frame rearrangements only. Some clones are missing; in checked studies, unresolved V genes explain under half, and the rest has no known cause. V and J calls and clone size are copied from that table; D and trimming were computed from the DNA. The sample contains roughly 320,000 clones, 85% to 90% of them found a single time. The top ten clonotypes cover roughly 4% of the sample.

V is pruned by 0 bases and J by 1 base, leaving 2 bases of the junction without a gene match. The CDR3 has 15 amino acids, counting the end cysteine and phenylalanine. The retained sequence is limited to the CDR3, 45 bases, with the frame set at the first base. Sequences SGHRS (CDR1) and YFSETQ (CDR2) are obtained from the germline V gene. With regard to this clone: Its antigen specificity is not known. Base-call qualities are not available, and no considerably larger clone is one nucleotide away.

The sequence joins TRBV5-1 to TRBJ2-3; 7 middle bases align to TRBD1. Material for sequencing was PBMCs or T cells enriched from blood (not recorded which). The receptor was derived from a man between 25 and 39 years old who had recovered from COVID-19. This receptor carries the CDR3 CASSLGGTGTDTQYF. Here is the DNA: TGCGCCAGCAGCTTGGGGGGGACAGGCACAGATACGCAGTATTTT.